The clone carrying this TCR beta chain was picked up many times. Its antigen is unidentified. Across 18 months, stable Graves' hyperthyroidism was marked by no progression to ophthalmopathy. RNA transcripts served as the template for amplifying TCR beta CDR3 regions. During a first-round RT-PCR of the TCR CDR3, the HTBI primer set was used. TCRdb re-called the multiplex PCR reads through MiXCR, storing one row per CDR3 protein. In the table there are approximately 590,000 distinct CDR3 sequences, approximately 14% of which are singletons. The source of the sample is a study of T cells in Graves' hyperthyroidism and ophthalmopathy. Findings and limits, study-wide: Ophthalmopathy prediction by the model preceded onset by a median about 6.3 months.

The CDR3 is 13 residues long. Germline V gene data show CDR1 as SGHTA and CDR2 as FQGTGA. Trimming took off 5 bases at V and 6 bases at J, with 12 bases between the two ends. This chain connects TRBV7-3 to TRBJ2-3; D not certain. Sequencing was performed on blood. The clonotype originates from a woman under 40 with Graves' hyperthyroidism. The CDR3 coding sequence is TGTGCCAGCAGCCGCCCAGATATCGATACGCAGTATTTT. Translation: CASSRPDIDTQYF.